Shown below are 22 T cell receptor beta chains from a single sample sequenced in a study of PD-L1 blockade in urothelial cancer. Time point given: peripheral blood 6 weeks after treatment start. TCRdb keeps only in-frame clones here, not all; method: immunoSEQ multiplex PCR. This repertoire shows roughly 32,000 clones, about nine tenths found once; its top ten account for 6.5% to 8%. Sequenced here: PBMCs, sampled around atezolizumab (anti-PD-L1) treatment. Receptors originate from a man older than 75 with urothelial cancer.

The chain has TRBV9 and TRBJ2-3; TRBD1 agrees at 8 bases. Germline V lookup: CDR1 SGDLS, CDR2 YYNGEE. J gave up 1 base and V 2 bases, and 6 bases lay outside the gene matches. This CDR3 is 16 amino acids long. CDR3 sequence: CASSVDRGGGTDTQYF. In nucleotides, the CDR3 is TGTGCCAGCAGCGTTGACAGGGGTGGGGGCACAGATACGCAGTATTTT.

CDR3 region: CAWDRDKGIGELFF. The CDR3 DNA follows: TGTGCCTGGGACCGGGACAAAGGGATCGGGGAGCTGTTTTTT. This rearrangement joins TRBV30 to TRBJ2-2, with D possibly TRBD1 on 6 matching bases. Germline V gives CDR1 GTSNPN, CDR2 SVGIG (reference sequence). V was clipped by 5 bases and J by 7 bases, with 17 bases between them. CDR3 length: 14 amino acids.

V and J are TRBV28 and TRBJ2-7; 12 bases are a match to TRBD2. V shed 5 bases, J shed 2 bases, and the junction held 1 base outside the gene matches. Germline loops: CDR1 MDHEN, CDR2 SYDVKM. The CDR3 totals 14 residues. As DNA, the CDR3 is TGTGCCAGCAGTCTAGCGGGAGGGCCCTACGAGCAGTACTTC. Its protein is CASSLAGGPYEQYF.

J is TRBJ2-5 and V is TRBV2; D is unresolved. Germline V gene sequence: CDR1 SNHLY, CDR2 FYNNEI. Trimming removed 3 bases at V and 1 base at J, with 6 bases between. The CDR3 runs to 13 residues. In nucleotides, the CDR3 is TGTGCCAGCAGTGAGAACAGCCAAGAGACCCAGTACTTC. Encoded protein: CASSENSQETQYF.

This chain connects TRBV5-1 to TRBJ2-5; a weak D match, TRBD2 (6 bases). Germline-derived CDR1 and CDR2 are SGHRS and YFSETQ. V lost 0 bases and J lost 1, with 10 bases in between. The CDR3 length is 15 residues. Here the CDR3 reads CASSLAPGAQETQYF. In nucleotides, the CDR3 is TGCGCCAGCAGCTTGGCCCCGGGAGCCCAAGAGACCCAGTACTTC.

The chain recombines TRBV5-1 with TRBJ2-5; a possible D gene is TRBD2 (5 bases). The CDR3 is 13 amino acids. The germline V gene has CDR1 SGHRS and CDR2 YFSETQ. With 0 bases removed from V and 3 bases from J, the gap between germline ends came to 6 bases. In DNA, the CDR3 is TGCGCCAGCAGCTTGGGAGCGGAAGAGACCCAGTACTTC. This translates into CASSLGAEETQYF.

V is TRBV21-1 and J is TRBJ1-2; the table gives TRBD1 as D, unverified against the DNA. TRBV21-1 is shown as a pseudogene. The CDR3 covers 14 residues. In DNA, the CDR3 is TGTGCCAGCAGCAATCTTCCAGGGGGCTATGGCTACACCTTC. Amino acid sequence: CASSNLPGGYGYTF.

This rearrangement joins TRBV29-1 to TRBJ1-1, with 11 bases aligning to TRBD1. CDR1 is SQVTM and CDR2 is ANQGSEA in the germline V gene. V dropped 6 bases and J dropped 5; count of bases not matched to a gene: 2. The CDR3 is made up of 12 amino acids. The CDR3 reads CSVGDRGTEAFF. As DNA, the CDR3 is TGCAGCGTAGGGGACAGGGGGACTGAAGCTTTCTTT.

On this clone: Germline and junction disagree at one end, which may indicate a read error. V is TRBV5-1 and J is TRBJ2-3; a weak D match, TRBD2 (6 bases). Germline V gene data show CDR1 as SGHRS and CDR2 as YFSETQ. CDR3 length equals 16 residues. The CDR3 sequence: CASNLAGTTSTDTQYF. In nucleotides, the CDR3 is TGCGCCAGCAACTTGGCGGGAACGACTAGCACAGATACGCAGTATTTT.

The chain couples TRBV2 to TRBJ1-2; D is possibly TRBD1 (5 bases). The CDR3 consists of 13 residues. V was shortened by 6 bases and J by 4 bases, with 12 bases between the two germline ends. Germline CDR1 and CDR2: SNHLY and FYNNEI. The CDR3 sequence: CASRGTGVYGYTF. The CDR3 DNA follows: TGTGCCAGCAGGGGTACGGGGGTCTATGGCTACACCTTC.

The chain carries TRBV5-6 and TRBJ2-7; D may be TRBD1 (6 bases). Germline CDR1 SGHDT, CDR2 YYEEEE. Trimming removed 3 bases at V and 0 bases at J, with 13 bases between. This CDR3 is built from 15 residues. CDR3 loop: CASSSFDRNSYEQYF. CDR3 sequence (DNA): TGTGCCAGCAGCTCCTTCGACAGGAACTCCTACGAGCAGTACTTC.

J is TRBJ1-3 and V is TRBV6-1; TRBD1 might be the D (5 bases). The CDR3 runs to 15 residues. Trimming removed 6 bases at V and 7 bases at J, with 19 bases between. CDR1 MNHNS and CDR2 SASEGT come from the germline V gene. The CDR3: CASRLQYSQGNTIYF. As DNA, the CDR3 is TGTGCCAGCAGACTTCAGTACTCTCAGGGTAACACCATATATTTT.

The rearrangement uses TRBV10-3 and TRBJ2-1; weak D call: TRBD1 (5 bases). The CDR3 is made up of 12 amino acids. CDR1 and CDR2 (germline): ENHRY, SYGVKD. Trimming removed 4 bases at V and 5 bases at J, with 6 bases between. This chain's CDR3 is CAISGQNNEQFF. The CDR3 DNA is TGTGCCATCAGTGGACAGAACAATGAGCAGTTCTTC.

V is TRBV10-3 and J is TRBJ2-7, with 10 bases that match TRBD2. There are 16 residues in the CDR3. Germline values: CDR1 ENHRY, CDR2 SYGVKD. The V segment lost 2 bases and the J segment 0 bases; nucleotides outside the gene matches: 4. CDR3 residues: CAISEMSSGSSYEQYF. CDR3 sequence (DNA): TGTGCCATCAGTGAGATGTCTAGCGGGAGCTCCTACGAGCAGTACTTC.

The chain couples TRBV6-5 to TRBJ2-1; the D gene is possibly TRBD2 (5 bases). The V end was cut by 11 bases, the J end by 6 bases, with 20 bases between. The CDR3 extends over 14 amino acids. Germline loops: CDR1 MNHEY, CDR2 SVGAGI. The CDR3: CAVRSDLATNEQFF. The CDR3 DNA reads TGTGCCGTCCGCAGTGACCTAGCTACCAATGAGCAGTTCTTC.

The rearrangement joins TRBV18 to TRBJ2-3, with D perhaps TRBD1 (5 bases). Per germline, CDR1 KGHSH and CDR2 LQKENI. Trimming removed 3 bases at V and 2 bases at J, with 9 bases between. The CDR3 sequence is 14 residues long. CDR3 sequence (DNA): TGTGCCAGCTCACCGGGGCCCACCACAGATACGCAGTATTTT. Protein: CASSPGPTTDTQYF.

The CDR3 loop reads CASSPDSNTQYF. CDR3 bases: TGTGCCAGCAGCCCGGACAGCAATACGCAGTATTTT. The J gene is TRBJ2-3, the V gene TRBV11-3; D may be TRBD1 (6 bases). The CDR3 is 12 amino acids. V lost 5 bases to trimming and J lost 7 bases, with 10 bases between them. The V gene's germline CDR1 is SGHNT and CDR2 YENEEA. Complete variable domain (other parts from reference TRBV11-3 and TRBJ2-3): EAGVVQSPRYKIIEKKQPVAFWCNPISGHNTLYWYLQNLGQGPELLIRYENEEAVDDSQLPKDRFSAERLKGVDSTLKIQPAELGDSAVYLCASSPDSNTQYFGPGTRLTVL.

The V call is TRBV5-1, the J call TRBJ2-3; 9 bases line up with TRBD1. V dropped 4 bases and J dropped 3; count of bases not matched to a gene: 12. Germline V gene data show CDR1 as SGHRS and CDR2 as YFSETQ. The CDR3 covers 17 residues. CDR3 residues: CASSPKPTGGSTDTQYF. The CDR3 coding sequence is TGCGCCAGCAGCCCGAAACCCACAGGGGGCAGTACAGATACGCAGTATTTT.

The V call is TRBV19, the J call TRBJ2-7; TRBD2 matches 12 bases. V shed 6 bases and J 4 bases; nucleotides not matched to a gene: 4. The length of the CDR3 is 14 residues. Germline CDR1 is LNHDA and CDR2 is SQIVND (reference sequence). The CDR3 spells CASRQLAGGYEQYF. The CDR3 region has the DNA TGTGCCAGTAGACAACTAGCGGGAGGTTACGAGCAGTACTTC.

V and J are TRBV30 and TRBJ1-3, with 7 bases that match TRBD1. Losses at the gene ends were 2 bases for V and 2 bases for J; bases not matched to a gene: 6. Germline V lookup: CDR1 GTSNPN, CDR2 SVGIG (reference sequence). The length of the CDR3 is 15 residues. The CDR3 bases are TGTGCCTGGAGTCGAACAGGGGACCCTGGAAACACCATATATTTT. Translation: CAWSRTGDPGNTIYF.

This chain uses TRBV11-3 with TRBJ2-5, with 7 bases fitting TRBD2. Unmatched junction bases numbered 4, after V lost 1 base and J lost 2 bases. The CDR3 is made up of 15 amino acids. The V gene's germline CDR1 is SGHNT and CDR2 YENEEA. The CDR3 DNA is TGTGCCAGCAGCTTAGGGCGGGGGACTCAAGAGACCCAGTACTTC. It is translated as CASSLGRGTQETQYF.

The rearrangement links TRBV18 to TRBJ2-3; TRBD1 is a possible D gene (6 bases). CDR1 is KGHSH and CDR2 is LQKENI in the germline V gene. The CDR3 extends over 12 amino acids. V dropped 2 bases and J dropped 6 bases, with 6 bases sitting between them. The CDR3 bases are TGTGCCAGCTCACCAAGGGGGGATACGCAGTATTTT. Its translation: CASSPRGDTQYF.